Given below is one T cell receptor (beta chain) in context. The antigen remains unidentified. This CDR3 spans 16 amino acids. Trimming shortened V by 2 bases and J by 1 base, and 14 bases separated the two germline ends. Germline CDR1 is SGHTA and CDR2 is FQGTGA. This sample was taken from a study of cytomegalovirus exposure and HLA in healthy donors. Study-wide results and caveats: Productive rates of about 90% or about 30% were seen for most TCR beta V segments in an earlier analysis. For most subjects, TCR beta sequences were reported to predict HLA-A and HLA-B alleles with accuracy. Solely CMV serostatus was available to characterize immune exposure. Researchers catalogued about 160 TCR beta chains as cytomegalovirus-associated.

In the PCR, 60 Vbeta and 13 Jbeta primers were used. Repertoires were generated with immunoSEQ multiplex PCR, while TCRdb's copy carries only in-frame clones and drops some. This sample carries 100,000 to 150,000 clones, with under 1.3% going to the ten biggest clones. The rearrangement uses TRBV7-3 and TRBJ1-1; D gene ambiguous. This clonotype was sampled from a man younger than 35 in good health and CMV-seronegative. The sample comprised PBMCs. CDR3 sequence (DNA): TGTGCCAGCAGCTTAGGGTTGGGTCGCGGGAACACTGAAGCTTTCTTT. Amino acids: CASSLGLGRGNTEAFF.